This T cell receptor beta chain comes out of a study of CD8 T cells in Susac syndrome. cDNA came from approximately 0.5 to 1 ug RNA primed by random hexamers. From the immunoSEQ multiplex PCR reads, TCRdb called clonotypes with MiXCR, one entry per CDR3 protein. The table lists about 300,000 distinct CDR3 sequences, approximately 85% of them singletons. This CDR3 has 17 amino acids. Germline CDR1 is MNHEY and CDR2 is SMNVEV (reference sequence). V was clipped by 8 bases and J by 4 bases, with 25 bases between them. Blood CD8+ and CD4+ T cells underwent high-throughput TCR beta sequencing. Negative isolation was used for CD8+ and CD4+ T cells, and FACS enrichment was applied to TEMRA cells.

The specimen sequenced was CD8+ T cells from PBMCs. The chain carries TRBV27 and TRBJ2-3, with D perhaps TRBD2 (7 bases). The source is a human donor with multiple sclerosis. In DNA form, the CDR3 reads TGTGCCAGCGGGGAGGGCTCAACAGGGAGCTCGGCAGATACGCAGTATTTT. Protein: CASGEGSTGSSADTQYF.